A selection of T cell receptor beta chains follows, all from one sample in a study of T cell repertoires in cytomegalovirus infection. These receptors have no identified antigens. TCRdb reprocessed the reads via MiXCR and lists one record per CDR3 protein. The sample records hundreds of thousands of distinct CDR3 sequences, around a third being singletons. The material sequenced was cultured PBMCs, taken from culture after CMV antigen stimulation. These receptors all come from a human donor in good health (CMV status not recorded). Some clones in this sample may be carry-over from other donors' samples. The CDR3 runs from the conserved cysteine through the conserved F or W. The D gene is left open where the match is weak. Size values are once, few and many counts, or a class for expanded clones, and some rows have none.

J | D | size | V | DNA | CDR3
TRBJ2-1 | - | - | TRBV10-1 | TGCGCCAGCAGTGATCTCGGCGAAACACAGCAGTTCTTC | CASSDLGETQQFF
TRBJ2-5 | TRBD2 | few | TRBV11-2 | TGTGCCAGCAGACGACCCGGGAGGGGGGAGGAGAGAGAGACCCAGTACTTC | CASRRPGRGEERETQYF
TRBJ1-2 | TRBD1 | - | TRBV27 | TGTGCCAGCAGACCCGGGACAGACTATGGCTACACCTTC | CASRPGTDYGYTF
TRBJ1-4 | - | few | TRBV6-1 | TGTGCCAGCAGGCGAAGAGCGACGGACAGTGAAAAACTGTTTTTT | CASRRRATDSEKLFF
TRBJ2-7 | - | - | TRBV6-5 | TGTGCCAGCAAGATGAGGGGAACTAGCAGCTACGAGCAGTACTTC | CASKMRGTSSYEQYF
TRBJ1-2 | - | - | TRBV5-1 | TGCGCCAGCAGCTTGGCGCAGGGACATGGACCCACCCCAGAGGGCTACACCTTC | CASSLAQGHGPTPEGYTF
TRBJ1-4 | - | few | TRBV6-6 | TGTGCCAGCAGTTACTCAAGTTGGGGGACTAATGAAAAACTGTTTTTT | CASSYSSWGTNEKLFF
TRBJ2-5 | - | few | TRBV11-2 | TGTGCCAGCAGCTTATCTAGGGGATTACGGGAGACCCAGTACTTC | CASSLSRGLRETQYF
TRBJ2-5 | - | few | TRBV6-1 | TGTGCCAGCAGTGTGAACAGGGTGGAGACCCAGTACTTC | CASSVNRVETQYF
TRBJ1-1 | - | few | TRBV7-8 | TGTGCCAGCAGCCAAGGAATAAACGCTGAAGCTTTCTTT | CASSQGINAEAFF
TRBJ2-7 | TRBD2 | few | TRBV3-1 | TGTGCCAGCAGCCAAGAGGGACGACTAGCGGGCGAGCAGTACTTC | CASSQEGRLAGEQYF
TRBJ2-3 | TRBD2 | - | TRBV4-2 | TGTGCCAGCAGCCTAGATTTCTTTCGACTAGCGGACGGCACAGATACGCAGTATTTT | CASSLDFFRLADGTDTQYF
TRBJ2-3 | - | many | TRBV7-2 | TGTGCCAGCTCGTTGGCTAGCGGCACAGATACGCAGTATTTT | CASSLASGTDTQYF
TRBJ1-2 | - | - | TRBV6-2/TRBV6-3 | TGTGCCAGCAGCAAGGACGGTTCAAACTATGGCTACACCTTC | CASSKDGSNYGYTF
TRBJ2-5 | - | - | TRBV11-2 | TGTGCCAGCAGCTCCGAGAGGGGCCTGGCCACCCAGTACTTC | CASSSERGLATQYF
TRBJ2-4 | - | few | TRBV28 | TGTGCCAGCAGTTTACCCCAAAGGGACATTCAGTACTTC | CASSLPQRDIQYF
TRBJ1-2 | - | few | TRBV12-3/TRBV12-4 | TGTGCCAGCAGTCCCGCCCGGGGGCTAGACTATGGCTACACCTTC | CASSPARGLDYGYTF
TRBJ1-4 | TRBD1 | few | TRBV19 | TGTGCCAGTAGTGGTCACTGGAGGGGGCGAGATGAAAAACTGTTTTTT | CASSGHWRGRDEKLFF
TRBJ2-1 | - | - | TRBV12-3/TRBV12-4 | TGTGCCAGCAGTTACCCCGGGGAGGCTAACTACAATGAGCAGTTCTTC | CASSYPGEANYNEQFF
TRBJ1-5 | TRBD1 | few | TRBV19 | TGTGCCAGTAGCCGACAGGGGTCTAGCAATCAGCCCCAGCATTTT | CASSRQGSSNQPQHF
TRBJ1-1 | - | few | TRBV12-3/TRBV12-4 | TGTGCCAGCAGTTCCGGACGGGAAGCGTTCTTT | CASSSGREAFF
TRBJ2-1 | TRBD2 | many | TRBV7-2 | TGTGCCAGCAGCTTAGGTGGGACTAGCTCTAATGAGCAGTTCTTC | CASSLGGTSSNEQFF
TRBJ2-2 | TRBD2 | - | TRBV6-2/TRBV6-3 | TGTGCCAGCAGCCCTACTCCTGGACTAGCGGGAGGGTACACCGGGGAGCTGTTTTTT | CASSPTPGLAGGYTGELFF
TRBJ1-2 | TRBD1 | - | TRBV5-1 | TGCGCCAGCAGCTCGTGGACAGGTAGCTATGGCTACACCTTC | CASSSWTGSYGYTF
TRBJ2-1 | - | - | TRBV4-3 | TGCGCCAGCAGCCAAGATGTGGGGGAGGCTCTCAATGAGCAGTTCTTC | CASSQDVGEALNEQFF
TRBJ1-6 | - | - | TRBV27 | TGTGCCAGCAGTTTATCGGGGGGAGTCAATTCACCCCTCCACTTT | CASSLSGGVNSPLHF
TRBJ2-3 | - | few | TRBV4-1 | TGCGCCAGCAGCCAAGAAACGGCAGGGTCAAACACAGATACGCAGTATTTT | CASSQETAGSNTDTQYF
TRBJ2-3 | TRBD1 | - | TRBV6-4 | TGTGCCAGCAGTGAACAGGGGCGTTTCACAGATACGCAGTATTTT | CASSEQGRFTDTQYF
TRBJ1-3 | - | many | TRBV7-2 | TGTGCCAGCGAACTTAACCCTGGAAACACCATATATTTT | CASELNPGNTIYF
TRBJ2-5 | TRBD2 | few | TRBV20-1 | TGCAGTGCTAGGGGCGGGAGGGCCTGGGAGACCCAGTACTTC | CSARGGRAWETQYF
TRBJ2-1 | TRBD2 | - | TRBV20-1 | TGCAGTGCGCGGGGACTAGCGGGAACCAATGAGCAGTTCTTC | CSARGLAGTNEQFF
TRBJ2-1 | - | few | TRBV7-9 | TGTGCCAGCAGCCTTACCCCTTCGAATGAGCAGTTCTTC | CASSLTPSNEQFF
TRBJ1-4 | - | - | TRBV7-2 | TGTGCCAGCAGCTTAGGAAGCCCGAGGGGGGGGGAAAAACTGTTTTTT | CASSLGSPRGGEKLFF
TRBJ1-1 | - | few | TRBV19 | TGTGCCAGTAATCCGACAGTGGGATTTGAAGCTTTCTTT | CASNPTVGFEAFF
TRBJ1-5 | - | - | TRBV7-2 | TGTGCCAGCACCGTCAATGGTCAGCCCCAGCATTTT | CASTVNGQPQHF